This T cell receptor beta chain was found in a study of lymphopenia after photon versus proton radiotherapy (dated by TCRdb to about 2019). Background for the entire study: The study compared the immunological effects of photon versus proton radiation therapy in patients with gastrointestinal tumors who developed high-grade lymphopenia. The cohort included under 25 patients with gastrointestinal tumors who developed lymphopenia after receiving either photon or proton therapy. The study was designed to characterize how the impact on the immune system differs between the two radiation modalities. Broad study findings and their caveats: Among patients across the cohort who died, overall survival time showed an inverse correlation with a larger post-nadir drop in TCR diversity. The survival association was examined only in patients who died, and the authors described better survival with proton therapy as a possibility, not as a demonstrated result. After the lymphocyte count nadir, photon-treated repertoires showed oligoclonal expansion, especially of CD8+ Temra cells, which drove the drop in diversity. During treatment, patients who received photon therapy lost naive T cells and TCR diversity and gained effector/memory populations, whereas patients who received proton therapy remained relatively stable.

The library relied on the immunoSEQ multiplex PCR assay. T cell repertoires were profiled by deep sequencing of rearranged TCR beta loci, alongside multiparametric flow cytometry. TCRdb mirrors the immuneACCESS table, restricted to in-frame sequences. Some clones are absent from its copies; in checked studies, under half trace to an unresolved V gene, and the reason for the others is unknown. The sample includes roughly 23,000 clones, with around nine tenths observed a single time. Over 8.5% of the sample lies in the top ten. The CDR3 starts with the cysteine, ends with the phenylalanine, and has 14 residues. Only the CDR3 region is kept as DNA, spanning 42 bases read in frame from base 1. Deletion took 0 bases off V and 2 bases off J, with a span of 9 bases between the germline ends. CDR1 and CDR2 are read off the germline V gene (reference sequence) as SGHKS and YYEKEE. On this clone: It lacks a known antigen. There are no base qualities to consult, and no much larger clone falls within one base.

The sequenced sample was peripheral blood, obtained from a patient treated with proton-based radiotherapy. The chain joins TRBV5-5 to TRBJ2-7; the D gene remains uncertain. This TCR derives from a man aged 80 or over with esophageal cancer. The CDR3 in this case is CASSLGAGTYEQYF. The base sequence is TGTGCCAGCAGCTTGGGTGCTGGAACCTACGAGCAGTACTTC. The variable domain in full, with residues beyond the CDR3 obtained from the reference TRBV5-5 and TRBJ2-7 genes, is DAGVTQSPTHLIKTRGQQVTLRCSPISGHKSVSWYQQVLGQGPQFIFQYYEKEERGRGNFPDRFSARQFPNYSSELNVNALLLGDSALYLCASSLGAGTYEQYFGPGTRLTVT.